Below are 27 T cell receptor beta chains sequenced from a single sample in a study of early T cells in non-severe SARS-CoV-2 infection. TCRdb recomputed calls from the 5' RACE reads with MiXCR, one row per CDR3 protein. There are 86,000 or so distinct CDR3 sequences in the sample; roughly 6% occur only once, and 7.8% lies in the top ten. Sequencing input: whole blood. These TCRs come from an adult who was a healthcare worker with PCR-confirmed SARS-CoV-2 infection or an uninfected control (not recorded which).

In its sample, this clonotype was seen many times. The rearrangement uses TRBV2 and TRBJ1-2, with 8 bases aligning to TRBD1. The trim removed 5 bases at V and 4 bases at J, leaving 3 bases unmatched. The germline V gene encodes CDR1 SNHLY and CDR2 FYNNEI. The CDR3 covers 13 residues. The CDR3 reads CASSQGAGYGYTF. CDR3 nucleotides: TGTGCCAGCAGTCAGGGGGCGGGCTATGGCTACACCTTC.

This clonotype was picked up many times. V is TRBV5-6 and J is TRBJ2-7; TRBD1 aligns across 8 bases. V lost 2 bases and J lost 1; bases outside the gene matches: 8. The length of the CDR3 is 16 residues. Germline values: CDR1 SGHDT, CDR2 YYEEEE. In DNA, the CDR3 is TGTGCCAGCAGCTTCTATTCAGGGGGCTCGTCCTACGAGCAGTACTTC. This gives the protein CASSFYSGGSSYEQYF. The entire variable domain, with the rest obtained from reference TRBV5-6 and TRBJ2-7, is as follows: DAGVTQSPTHLIKTRGQQVTLRCSPKSGHDTVSWYQQALGQGPQFIFQYYEEEERQRGNFPDRFSGHQFPNYSSELNVNALLLGDSALYLCASSFYSGGSSYEQYFGPGTRLTVT.

The chain combines TRBV10-2 with TRBJ2-3; 8 bases map to TRBD2. V lost 3 bases to trimming and J lost 0 bases; unmatched junction nucleotides: 5. Germline-derived CDR1 and CDR2 are WSHSY and SAAADI. The CDR3 contains 16 residues. CDR3: CASSESGGLSTDTQYF. The CDR3 nucleotides read TGCGCCAGCAGTGAAAGCGGGGGCCTTAGCACAGATACGCAGTATTTT.

J is TRBJ2-1 and V is TRBV2; D gene uncertain. The germline CDR1 and CDR2 sequences are SNHLY and FYNNEI. The length of the CDR3 is 13 residues. The V end was cut by 8 bases, the J end by 6 bases, with 14 bases between. CDR3 DNA: TGTGCCAGCCGGGCCCAACCCGGCAATGAGCAGTTCTTC. This translates into CASRAQPGNEQFF.

This clonotype was observed a handful of times. The chain is built from TRBV2 and TRBJ2-6; the D gene is possibly TRBD1 (6 bases). V lost 9 bases to trimming and J lost 0 bases, with 12 bases between them. This CDR3 spans 15 amino acids. Germline V gene lookup returns CDR1 SNHLY and CDR2 FYNNEI. CDR3 in DNA: TGTGCCAGGGGACACTCTATCTCTGGGGCCAACGTCCTGACTTTC. This encodes CARGHSISGANVLTF.

This clonotype came up many times. This rearrangement joins TRBV11-2 to TRBJ1-2; D not resolved. V was pared by 0 bases and J by 5 bases, with 19 bases between. The CDR3 runs to 17 residues. The germline gives CDR1 SGHAT, CDR2 FQNNGV. CDR3 in DNA: TGTGCCAGCAGCTTAGATATTTTTGGCGGACCTCTATATGGCTACACCTTC. As protein: CASSLDIFGGPLYGYTF.

The chain employs TRBV2 and TRBJ1-1, with D maybe TRBD1 (6 bases). Germline CDR1 is SNHLY and CDR2 is FYNNEI. The length of the CDR3 is 15 residues. V dropped 1 base and J dropped 4 bases, with 13 bases sitting between them. The CDR3 nucleotides are TGTGCCAGCAGTGAAGACGGGGGCGCAGGCACTGAAGCTTTCTTT. Translating gives CASSEDGGAGTEAFF.

This clonotype was observed at least ten times. The rearrangement links TRBV4-3 to TRBJ2-7, with a tentative D call TRBD2 (6 bases). The CDR3 loop spans 16 amino acids. Per germline, CDR1 LGHNA and CDR2 YSLEER. Trimming removed 0 bases from V and 2 bases from J, with 14 bases in between. The CDR3 sequence: CASSQDRGTLPYEQYF. In DNA, the CDR3 is TGCGCCAGCAGCCAAGATCGCGGGACCCTTCCCTACGAGCAGTACTTC.

This clonotype was picked up many times. The CDR3 reads CSVPDRSTGELFF. CDR3 DNA: TGCAGCGTTCCCGACAGGTCCACCGGGGAGCTGTTTTTT. This chain connects TRBV29-1 to TRBJ2-2; possible D gene TRBD1, 6 bases. The germline gives CDR1 SQVTM, CDR2 ANQGSEA. The CDR3 has 13 amino acids. The ends were cut back, 5 bases at V and 4 bases at J, with 11 bases in the middle.

This clonotype was seen a handful of times. This chain joins TRBV12-3 or TRBV12-4 and TRBJ2-7, with D possibly matching TRBD1 (6 bases). This CDR3 region has 14 residues. Trimming took 1 base from V and 6 from J, leaving 13 bases between them. The DNA for the CDR3 is TGTGCCAGCAGTTTAGAGGGGGTTGTGGGCGAGCAGTACTTC. Translating gives CASSLEGVVGEQYF.

V and J are TRBV2 and TRBJ2-3, with 8 bases matching TRBD2. Germline lookup yields CDR1 SNHLY and CDR2 FYNNEI. The CDR3 runs 14 residues. V trimming: 6 bases; J trimming: 1 base; junction bases outside the gene matches: 3. CDR3 sequence (DNA): TGTGCCAGCAGAGCCGGGGGGGGCACAGATACGCAGTATTTT. It translates to CASRAGGGTDTQYF.

This clonotype was recorded many times. V gene TRBV20-1 combines with J gene TRBJ2-1; 10 positions match TRBD2. This CDR3 spans 15 amino acids. The trim removed 1 base at V and 3 bases at J, leaving 3 bases unmatched. From germline, CDR1 is DFQATT and CDR2 SNEGSKA (reference sequence). CDR3 DNA sequence: TGCAGTGCTAGAGGAACTAGCGGGGACTACAATGAGCAGTTCTTC. Residues: CSARGTSGDYNEQFF.

This clonotype has just a few counts. CDR3 amino acids: CASSQEFLGTGGNTGELFF. CDR3 DNA: TGTGCCAGCAGCCAAGAGTTCCTCGGGACAGGGGGCAACACCGGGGAGCTGTTTTTT. J is TRBJ2-2 and V is TRBV3-2; the table's D call, TRBD1, has no DNA check behind it. TRBV3-2 is a pseudogene locus. CDR3 size: 19 residues.

This clonotype was found a few times. The V call is TRBV6-2 or TRBV6-3, the J call TRBJ2-7; D unresolved. V was trimmed by 2 bases and J by 3 bases, leaving 17 bases between them. The CDR3 spans 16 residues. CDR1 and CDR2 (germline): MNHEY, SVGEGT. CDR3 nucleotide sequence: TGTGCCAGCAGTTACACGCGGCGCACTCATGACTACGAGCAGTACTTC. Translating gives CASSYTRRTHDYEQYF.

This clonotype was found a few times. V and J are TRBV28 and TRBJ1-6, with 8 positions matching TRBD1. Per the germline V gene, CDR1 is MDHEN and CDR2 is SYDVKM. Unmatched junction bases numbered 11, after V lost 5 bases and J lost 8 bases. The CDR3 runs to 16 residues. The CDR3 loop is CASSTTGDSVDSPLHF. The CDR3 nucleotides are TGTGCCAGCAGTACGACAGGGGATTCCGTGGATTCACCCCTCCACTTT.

The chain recombines TRBV20-1 with TRBJ1-1; no reliable D call. The V end lost 1 base, the J end lost 5 bases, and 14 bases lay between the germline ends. CDR3 length: 14 amino acids. In germline, CDR1 is DFQATT, CDR2 SNEGSKA (reference sequence). The CDR3 reads CSARVLGWGTEAFF. In DNA form, the CDR3 reads TGCAGTGCTAGAGTCCTGGGCTGGGGAACTGAAGCTTTCTTT.

The sample holds a few counts of this clonotype. The CDR3 nucleotides are TGTGCCAGCAGGACTGGGGAAACCGGGGAGCTGTTTTTT. Translated, it gives CASRTGETGELFF. The V and J genes are TRBV2 and TRBJ2-2; D gene uncertain. Between the trimmed V and J ends, which lost 6 bases and 5 bases, there was a span of 10 bases. Per germline, CDR1 SNHLY and CDR2 FYNNEI. The CDR3 runs 13 residues.

This clonotype was counted many times. The chain employs TRBV28 and TRBJ1-4, with 10 bases aligning to TRBD1. This CDR3 has 14 amino acids. J lost 10 bases, V lost 6 bases, and 8 bases had no gene match. Germline CDR1 and CDR2: MDHEN and SYDVKM. The CDR3 sequence: CASRTTGGKGKLFF. The CDR3 nucleotides read TGTGCCAGCAGGACGACAGGGGGCAAGGGAAAACTGTTTTTT.

The CDR3 DNA sequence: TGCAGTGCTAGGGGGGGGGAGACGCCCGGAAACACCATATATTTT. Translation: CSARGGETPGNTIYF. This sequence joins TRBV20-1 and TRBJ1-3; tentative D call: TRBD1 (5 bases). Germline V gene data show CDR1 as DFQATT and CDR2 as SNEGSKA (reference sequence). The CDR3 contains 15 residues. Trimming stripped 3 bases from V and 4 bases from J, with 16 bases between.

This clonotype was counted ten times or more. The chain uses TRBV29-1 and TRBJ2-1; TRBD1 might be the D (5 bases). The CDR3 covers 16 residues. Germline V gene sequence: CDR1 SQVTM, CDR2 ANQGSEA. Trimming left V 3 bases short and J 7 bases short, with 22 bases between. For the CDR3, the DNA is TGCAGCGTTGAGGGCCTGACAGCAACTCAGGAAAATGAGCAGTTCTTC. Translating it yields CSVEGLTATQENEQFF.

The table lists this clonotype with many counts. The chain recombines TRBV20-1 with TRBJ2-1; a possible D gene is TRBD1 (5 bases). The germline CDR1 and CDR2 sequences are DFQATT and SNEGSKA (reference sequence). The V end lost 3 bases, the J end lost 4 bases, and 16 bases lay between the germline ends. The CDR3 sequence is 15 residues long. CDR3 sequence: CSASSRAKVYNEQFF. The DNA of the CDR3 is TGCAGTGCTAGTTCCAGGGCGAAAGTGTACAATGAGCAGTTCTTC.

This clonotype appeared many times. The chain uses TRBV6-2 or TRBV6-3 and TRBJ1-1; 8 nucleotides align to TRBD1. Germline CDR1 is MNHEY and CDR2 is SVGEGT. The CDR3 is 14 amino acids. Germline trimming cut 6 bases from V and 4 bases from J; bases unmatched to any gene: 7. The CDR3 region is CASRKYRGITEAFF. DNA of the CDR3: TGTGCCAGCAGAAAATACAGGGGGATCACTGAAGCTTTCTTT.

The gene calls are TRBV7-9 and TRBJ2-5; the D gene is possibly TRBD1 (5 bases). CDR1 is SEHNR and CDR2 is FQNEAQ in the germline V gene (reference sequence). The V end lost 5 bases, the J end lost 4 bases, and 14 bases lay between the germline ends. This CDR3 region has 14 residues. In nucleotides, the CDR3 is TGTGCCAGCAGCCTACTGAAGACAGCAGAGACCCAGTACTTC. Amino acid sequence: CASSLLKTAETQYF.

This clonotype has a handful of counts. This chain connects TRBV15 to TRBJ2-2; 11 bases agree with TRBD1. Trimming cost V 0 bases and J 4 bases; bases outside gene matches: 4. Germline V gene data show CDR1 as LNHNV and CDR2 as YYDKDF (reference sequence). The CDR3 loop spans 17 amino acids. In nucleotides, the CDR3 is TGTGCCACCAGCAGAGATCTAGGACAGGGGGCCACCGGGGAGCTGTTTTTT. Its translation is CATSRDLGQGATGELFF.

This clonotype was observed at least ten times. The chain recombines TRBV7-2 with TRBJ2-2; D uncertain. Germline CDR1 is SGHTA and CDR2 is FQGNSA. V lost 5 bases and J 7 bases, leaving 8 bases between the germline ends. There are 12 residues in the CDR3. The CDR3 here is CASSLYGGELFF. The DNA of the CDR3 is TGTGCCAGCAGCCTCTACGGCGGGGAGCTGTTTTTT.

This clonotype has only a few counts. The gene calls are TRBV13 and TRBJ2-5; 8 bases are a match to TRBD1. The ends lost 2 bases at V and 4 bases at J; junction bases unmatched: 6. This CDR3 has 15 residues. The V gene's germline CDR1 is PRHDT and CDR2 FYEKMQ (reference sequence). CDR3 protein: CASSLTQQGGETQYF. CDR3 bases: TGTGCCAGCAGCTTAACCCAACAGGGGGGAGAGACCCAGTACTTC.

This clonotype was observed many times. The genes are TRBV5-1 and TRBJ2-2; D is uncertain. With 0 bases removed from V and 1 base from J, the gap between germline ends came to 4 bases. CDR3 length equals 14 residues. The germline gives CDR1 SGHRS, CDR2 YFSETQ. The CDR3 DNA is TGCGCCAGCAGCTTGGTATTGAACACCGGGGAGCTGTTTTTT. This sequence encodes CASSLVLNTGELFF.